What follows is one TCR beta chain and its context. These data originate in a study of shared clonotypes between healthy human individuals. Study details: Each donor contributed plates that comprised three CD4 naive, three CD4 memory, two CD8 naive and one CD8 memory.

Sequencing was performed with immunoSEQ multiplex PCR; in TCRdb, only in-frame clones are kept and a portion is missing. The data hold about 1 million clones, with under 80% observed a single time. Donors included only healthy HIV-negative adults lacking recent acute infections or vaccinations. The authors divided CD4+ cells into CD45RA+ naive and CD45RA-negative memory subsets. This sequence originates from a man between 18 and 29 years old in good health. Specimen: memory CD4+ T cells sorted from blood. Noted subset: CD45RA-negative fraction.

This CDR3 reads CASRSGQDAYEQYF. CDR3 sequence (DNA): TGTGCCAGCCGGTCGGGACAGGACGCCTACGAGCAGTACTTC. The chain employs TRBV14 and TRBJ2-7; the match to TRBD1 covers 8 bases. V dropped 8 bases and J dropped 2; count of bases not matched to a gene: 8. CDR1 is SGHDN, CDR2 FVKESK, per germline. CDR3 length: 14 residues.